What follows are 4 T cell receptor beta chains derived from one specimen sequenced in a study of blood T cell repertoires in COVID-19. Only in-frame clones appear in the TCRdb table, and some are missing; sequencing was by immunoSEQ multiplex PCR. The table lists under 150,000 clones, 88% of them singletons. Sample: peripheral blood. The receptors come from a human donor in a cohort sampled during active COVID-19.

The V and J genes are TRBV18 and TRBJ2-5, with D unclear. This CDR3 spans 13 amino acids. The germline V gene encodes CDR1 KGHSH and CDR2 LQKENI. Trimming took 3 bases from V and 2 from J, leaving 7 bases between them. The CDR3 spells CASSPSTQETQYF. The CDR3 DNA reads TGTGCCAGCTCACCGTCGACTCAAGAGACCCAGTACTTC.

The chain links TRBV3-1 (or the pseudogene TRBV3-2) to TRBJ1-5, with D perhaps TRBD1 (5 bases). The CDR3 length is 15 residues. Trimming took off 4 bases at V and 3 bases at J, with 13 bases between the two ends. In germline, CDR1 is LGHDT, CDR2 YNNKEL (reference sequence). CDR3 loop: CASSLTGGNNQPQHF. CDR3 sequence (DNA): TGTGCCAGCAGCCTTACTGGGGGGAACAATCAGCCCCAGCATTTT.

The V gene is TRBV6-5, the J gene TRBJ1-6; tentatively, D is TRBD1 (5 bases). Looked up from germline, CDR1 is MNHEY and CDR2 is SVGAGI. V gave up 6 bases and J gave up 1 base, with 10 bases separating them. The CDR3 has 15 amino acids. The CDR3 sequence is CASSSGKSYNSPLHF. The CDR3 DNA is TGTGCCAGCAGCTCAGGGAAGTCCTATAATTCACCCCTCCACTTT.

The chain uses TRBV5-4 and TRBJ1-2; no definite D call. The CDR3 contains 15 residues. The germline V and J ends were trimmed by 4 bases and 1 base, with 14 bases remaining between them. Germline V CDR1 and CDR2: SGHNT, YYREEE (reference sequence). This CDR3 is CASSIAGRNNYGYTF. The CDR3 region has the DNA TGTGCCAGCAGCATTGCGGGCCGGAATAACTATGGCTACACCTTC.